The TCR beta chain described here comes from a study of T cells after yellow fever vaccination. Study-level points and caveats: Weaker, the secondary response had a peak occurring faster, on day 5 versus 15. CD4 and CD8 compartments shared a small share of clonotypes.

This clonotype was detected a few times. What it binds is unknown. Each CDR3 protein gets one entry after TCRdb re-called the 5' RACE reads with MiXCR. The sample includes more than 450,000 distinct CDR3 sequences, 20% to 25% of them seen just once. This CDR3 has 15 residues. The germline CDR1 and CDR2 sequences are SGHRS and YFSETQ. V trimming: 4 bases; J trimming: 5 bases; junction bases outside the gene matches: 9. The material sequenced was PBMCs, taken approximately 22 days after the first yellow fever vaccination. This clonotype was obtained from a man younger than 30 who received the YFV17D yellow fever vaccine. The chain joins TRBV5-1 to TRBJ2-4; 7 nucleotides align to TRBD2. The CDR3: CASSPGGSAENIQYF. CDR3 nucleotides: TGCGCCAGCAGCCCCGGCGGGAGTGCCGAAAACATTCAGTACTTC.